These 13 T cell receptor beta chains share one sample of origin, sequenced in a study of blood T cell repertoires in COVID-19. Generated by immunoSEQ multiplex PCR, the TCRdb table keeps only in-frame clones and is missing some. Of 250,000 or so clones in the sample, roughly 80% are singletons; the top ten hold less than 3.5%. Material for sequencing was peripheral blood. The receptor source for this set is a young woman with acute or convalescent COVID-19.

J is TRBJ1-3 and V is TRBV9, with D uncertain. The CDR3 totals 14 residues. V was shortened by 3 bases and J by 3 bases, with 10 bases between the two germline ends. From germline, CDR1 is SGDLS and CDR2 YYNGEE. CDR3 in amino acids: CASSGEGGGNTIYF. The CDR3 DNA is TGTGCCAGCAGCGGCGAGGGAGGTGGAAACACCATATATTTT.

This clone was recorded once. The CDR3 bases are TGTGCCAGTAGTACCGACCCGTCGAGGACAGTGAACACTGAAGCTTTCTTT. Protein product: CASSTDPSRTVNTEAFF. The chain uses TRBV19 and TRBJ1-1; possibly TRBD1 for D (6 bases). Between the trimmed V and J ends, which lost 4 bases and 0 bases, there was a span of 18 bases. The CDR3 is 17 amino acids. Germline assignment: CDR1 LNHDA and CDR2 SQIVND (reference sequence).

The chain is built from TRBV9 and TRBJ2-1, with 7 positions matching TRBD2. The V gene end was trimmed by 0 bases and the J gene end by 9 bases; junction bases not matched to a gene: 9. The germline gives CDR1 SGDLS, CDR2 YYNGEE. The CDR3 totals 15 residues. This chain's CDR3 is CASSVAAGGGREQFF. The CDR3 DNA follows: TGTGCCAGCAGCGTAGCGGCGGGCGGGGGTCGTGAGCAGTTCTTC.

The V gene is TRBV7-9, the J gene TRBJ1-1; 9 bases are a match to TRBD1. J gave up 11 bases and V 2 bases, and 9 bases lay outside the gene matches. Germline V gives CDR1 SEHNR, CDR2 FQNEAQ (reference sequence). This CDR3 is built from 14 residues. CDR3 residues: CASSLPGQGVLAFF. The CDR3 nucleotides read TGTGCCAGCAGCTTACCGGGACAGGGTGTTTTGGCTTTCTTT.

This chain uses TRBV3-1 (or the pseudogene TRBV3-2) with TRBJ1-2; D gene ambiguous. CDR3 length equals 15 residues. Germline assignment: CDR1 LGHDT and CDR2 YNNKEL (reference sequence). V was trimmed by 0 bases and J by 3 bases, leaving 11 bases between them. DNA for the CDR3: TGTGCCAGCAGCCAAGATCTCAGGCTCGACTATGGCTACACCTTC. Translation: CASSQDLRLDYGYTF.

This chain links TRBV28 with TRBJ2-7; 8 bases align to TRBD1. The CDR3 sequence is 14 residues long. V shed 7 bases and J 7 bases; nucleotides not matched to a gene: 12. Germline V gene lookup returns CDR1 MDHEN and CDR2 SYDVKM. The CDR3: CASTPGTGGGEQYF. In DNA form, the CDR3 reads TGTGCCAGCACCCCGGGGACAGGTGGGGGGGAGCAGTACTTC.

This chain joins TRBV7-9 and TRBJ1-3; 7 bases map to TRBD1. The trim removed 1 base at V and 3 bases at J, leaving 6 bases unmatched. Germline V gives CDR1 SEHNR, CDR2 FQNEAQ (reference sequence). There are 16 residues in the CDR3. This chain's CDR3 is CASSLVGQIIGNTIYF. CDR3 coding DNA: TGTGCCAGCAGCTTAGTGGGACAGATAATTGGAAACACCATATATTTT.

This clone was counted a single time. The chain carries TRBV5-4 and TRBJ1-1, with D tentatively TRBD1 (5 bases). The CDR3 sequence is 16 residues long. The ends were cut back, 1 base at V and 7 bases at J, with 20 bases in the middle. The germline V gene encodes CDR1 SGHNT and CDR2 YYREEE (reference sequence). CDR3 sequence (DNA): TGTGCCAGCAGCTTGAGGGGCAAGGGAAGAACAGGTGAAGCTTTCTTT. This sequence encodes CASSLRGKGRTGEAFF.

J is TRBJ1-5 and V is TRBV27; 7 nucleotides align to TRBD1. Germline CDR1 MNHEY, CDR2 SMNVEV (reference sequence). Losses at the gene ends were 5 bases for V and 3 bases for J; bases not matched to a gene: 7. The CDR3 is 15 residues long. This CDR3 is CASSPQGQLNQPQHF. The CDR3 nucleotides read TGTGCCAGCAGTCCGCAGGGACAGCTCAATCAGCCCCAGCATTTT.

CDR3 nucleotide sequence: TGTGCCAGCAGCTTAGAGGGGGTGACAGAGCAGTTCTTC. Translated: CASSLEGVTEQFF. This chain uses TRBV7-2 with TRBJ2-1; D may be TRBD1 (6 bases). V dropped 1 base and J dropped 10 bases, with 11 bases sitting between them. The CDR3 is 13 residues long. Germline CDR1 SGHTA, CDR2 FQGNSA.

V usage is TRBV5-5 and J usage is TRBJ2-1; no definite D call. The CDR3 is made up of 17 amino acids. Germline CDR1 and CDR2: SGHKS and YYEKEE (reference sequence). V was clipped by 0 bases and J by 0 bases, with 13 bases between them. CDR3: CASSLDSVTSSYNEQFF. The DNA for the CDR3 is TGTGCCAGCAGCTTGGATTCCGTAACAAGCTCCTACAATGAGCAGTTCTTC.

The chain combines TRBV15 with TRBJ2-5, with 11 positions matching TRBD2. V lost 4 bases and J lost 5; bases outside the gene matches: 12. The CDR3 covers 17 residues. Germline values: CDR1 LNHNV, CDR2 YYDKDF (reference sequence). The DNA for the CDR3 is TGTGCCACCAGCACGGGGACTAGCGGCTTGGGGTGGGAGACCCAGTACTTC. It yields the protein CATSTGTSGLGWETQYF.

The rearrangement joins TRBV7-2 to TRBJ2-7, with 13 bases that match TRBD2. The CDR3 has 16 amino acids. CDR1 is SGHTA, CDR2 FQGNSA, per germline. J lost 1 base, V lost 5 bases, and 5 bases had no gene match. The CDR3 DNA sequence: TGTGCCAGCAGCCCGGGACTAGCGGGGACGTCCTACGAGCAGTACTTC. Translated: CASSPGLAGTSYEQYF.